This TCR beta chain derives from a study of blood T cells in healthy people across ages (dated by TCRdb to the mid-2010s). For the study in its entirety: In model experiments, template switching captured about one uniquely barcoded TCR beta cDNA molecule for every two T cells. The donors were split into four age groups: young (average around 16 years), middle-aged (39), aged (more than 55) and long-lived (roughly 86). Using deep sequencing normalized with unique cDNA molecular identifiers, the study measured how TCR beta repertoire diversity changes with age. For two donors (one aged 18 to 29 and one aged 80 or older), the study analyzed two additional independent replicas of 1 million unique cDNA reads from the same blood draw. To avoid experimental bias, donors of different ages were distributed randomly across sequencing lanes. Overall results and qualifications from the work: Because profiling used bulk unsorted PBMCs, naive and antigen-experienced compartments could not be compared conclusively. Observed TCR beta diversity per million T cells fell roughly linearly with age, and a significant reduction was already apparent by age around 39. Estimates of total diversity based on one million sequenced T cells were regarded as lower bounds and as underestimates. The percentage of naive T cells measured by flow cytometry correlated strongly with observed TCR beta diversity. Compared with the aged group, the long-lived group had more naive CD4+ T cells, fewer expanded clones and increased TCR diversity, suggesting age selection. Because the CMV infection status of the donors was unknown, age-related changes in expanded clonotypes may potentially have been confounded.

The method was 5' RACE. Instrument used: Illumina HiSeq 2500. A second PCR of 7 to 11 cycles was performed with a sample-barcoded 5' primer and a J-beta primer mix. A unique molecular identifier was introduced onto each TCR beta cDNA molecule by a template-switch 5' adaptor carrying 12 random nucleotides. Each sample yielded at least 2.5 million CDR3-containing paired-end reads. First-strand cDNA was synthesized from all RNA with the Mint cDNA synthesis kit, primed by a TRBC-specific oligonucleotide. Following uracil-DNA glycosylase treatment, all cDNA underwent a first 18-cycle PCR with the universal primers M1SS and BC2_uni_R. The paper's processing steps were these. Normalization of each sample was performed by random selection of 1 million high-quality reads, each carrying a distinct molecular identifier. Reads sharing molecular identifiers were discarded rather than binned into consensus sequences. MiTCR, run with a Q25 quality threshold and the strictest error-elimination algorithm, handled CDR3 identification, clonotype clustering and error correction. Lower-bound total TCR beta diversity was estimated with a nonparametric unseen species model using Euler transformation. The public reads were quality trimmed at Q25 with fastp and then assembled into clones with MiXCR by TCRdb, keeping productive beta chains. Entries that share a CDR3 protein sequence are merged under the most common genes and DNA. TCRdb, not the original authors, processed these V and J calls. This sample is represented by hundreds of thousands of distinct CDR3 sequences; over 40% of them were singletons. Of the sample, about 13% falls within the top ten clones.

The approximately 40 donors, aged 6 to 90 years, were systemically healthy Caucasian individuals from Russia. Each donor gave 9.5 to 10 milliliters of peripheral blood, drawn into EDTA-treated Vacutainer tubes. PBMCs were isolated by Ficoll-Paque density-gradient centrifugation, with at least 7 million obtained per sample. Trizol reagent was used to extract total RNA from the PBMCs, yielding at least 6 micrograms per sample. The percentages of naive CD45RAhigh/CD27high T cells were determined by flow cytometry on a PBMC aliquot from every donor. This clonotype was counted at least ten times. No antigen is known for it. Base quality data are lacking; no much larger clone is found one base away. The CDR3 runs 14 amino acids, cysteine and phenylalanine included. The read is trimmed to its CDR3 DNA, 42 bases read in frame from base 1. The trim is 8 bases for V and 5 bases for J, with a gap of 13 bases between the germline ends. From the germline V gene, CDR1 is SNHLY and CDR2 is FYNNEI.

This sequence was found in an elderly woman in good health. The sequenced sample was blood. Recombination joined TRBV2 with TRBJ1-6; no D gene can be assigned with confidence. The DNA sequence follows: TGTGCCAGCGCTAGAGACGGTCATAATTCACCCCTCCACTTT. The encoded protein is CASARDGHNSPLHF.